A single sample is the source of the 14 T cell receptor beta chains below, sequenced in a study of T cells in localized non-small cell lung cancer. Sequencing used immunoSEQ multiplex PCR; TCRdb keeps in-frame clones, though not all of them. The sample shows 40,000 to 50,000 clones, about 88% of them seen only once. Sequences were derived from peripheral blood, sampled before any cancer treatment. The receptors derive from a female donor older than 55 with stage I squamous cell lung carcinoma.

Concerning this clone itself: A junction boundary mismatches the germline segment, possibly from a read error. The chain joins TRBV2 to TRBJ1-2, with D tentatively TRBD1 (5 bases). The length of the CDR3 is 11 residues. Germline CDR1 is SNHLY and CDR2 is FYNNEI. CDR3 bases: TGTGCCAGCAGGGAAGGGGTTGGCTACACCTTC. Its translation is CASREGVGYTF.

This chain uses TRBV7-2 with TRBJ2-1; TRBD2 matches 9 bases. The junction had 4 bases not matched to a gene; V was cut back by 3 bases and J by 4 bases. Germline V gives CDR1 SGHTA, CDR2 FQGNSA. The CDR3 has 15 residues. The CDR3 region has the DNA TGTGCCAGCAGCTTGGGCGGGAGGGAATACAATGAGCAGTTCTTC. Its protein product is CASSLGGREYNEQFF. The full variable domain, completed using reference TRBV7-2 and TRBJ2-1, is GAGVSQSPSNKVTEKGKDVELRCDPISGHTALYWYRQSLGQGLEFLIYFQGNSAPDKSGLPSDRFSAERTGGSVSTLTIQRTQQEDSAVYLCASSLGGREYNEQFFGPGTRLTVL.

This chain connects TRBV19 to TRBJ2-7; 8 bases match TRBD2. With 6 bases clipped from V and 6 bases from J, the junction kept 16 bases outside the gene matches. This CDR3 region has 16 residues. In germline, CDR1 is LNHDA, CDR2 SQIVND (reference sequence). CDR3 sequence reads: CASSQKGAGEAGEQYF. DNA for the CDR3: TGTGCCAGTAGCCAAAAGGGAGCGGGAGAGGCGGGCGAGCAGTACTTC.

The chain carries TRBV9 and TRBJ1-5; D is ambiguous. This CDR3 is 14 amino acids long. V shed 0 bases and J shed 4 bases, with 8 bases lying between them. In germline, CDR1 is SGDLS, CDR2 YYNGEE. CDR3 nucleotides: TGTGCCAGCAGCGTAGATCCCTATAATCAGCCCCAGCATTTT. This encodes CASSVDPYNQPQHF.

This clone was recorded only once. The CDR3 DNA reads TGTGCCAGCAGCCTATGGGGCTCATCCCAAGAGACCCAGTACTTC. Residues: CASSLWGSSQETQYF. The chain carries TRBV6-5 and TRBJ2-5, with D possibly TRBD1 on 5 matching bases. Germline V lookup: CDR1 MNHEY, CDR2 SVGAGI. V lost 6 bases, J lost 1 base, and 15 bases lay in between. The CDR3 length is 15 residues.

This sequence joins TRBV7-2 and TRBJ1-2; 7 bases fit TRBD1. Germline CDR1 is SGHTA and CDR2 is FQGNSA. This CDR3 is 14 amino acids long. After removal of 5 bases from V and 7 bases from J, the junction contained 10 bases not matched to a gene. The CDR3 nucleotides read TGTGCCAGCAGCGCAAAACAGGGGTTTGCTGGCTACACCTTC. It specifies CASSAKQGFAGYTF.

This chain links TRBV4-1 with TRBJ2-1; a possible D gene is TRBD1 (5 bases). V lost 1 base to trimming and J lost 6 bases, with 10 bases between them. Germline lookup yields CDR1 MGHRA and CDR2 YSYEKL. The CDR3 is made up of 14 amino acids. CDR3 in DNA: TGCGCCAGCAGCCAAGGGAACAGGCTCAATGAGCAGTTCTTC. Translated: CASSQGNRLNEQFF.

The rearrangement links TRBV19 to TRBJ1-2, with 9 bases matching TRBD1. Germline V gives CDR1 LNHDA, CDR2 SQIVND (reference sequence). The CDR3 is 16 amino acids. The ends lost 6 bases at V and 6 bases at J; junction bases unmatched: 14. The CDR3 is CASRSRTGTGMDGYTF. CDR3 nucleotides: TGTGCCAGTAGGTCGCGAACCGGGACAGGGATGGATGGCTACACCTTC.

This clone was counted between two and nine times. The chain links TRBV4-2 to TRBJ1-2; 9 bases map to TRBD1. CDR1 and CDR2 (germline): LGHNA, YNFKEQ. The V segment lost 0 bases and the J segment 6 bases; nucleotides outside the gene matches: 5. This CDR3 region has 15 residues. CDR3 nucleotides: TGTGCCAGCAGCCAAGAAGAGGGACAGGGAAATGGCTACACCTTC. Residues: CASSQEEGQGNGYTF.

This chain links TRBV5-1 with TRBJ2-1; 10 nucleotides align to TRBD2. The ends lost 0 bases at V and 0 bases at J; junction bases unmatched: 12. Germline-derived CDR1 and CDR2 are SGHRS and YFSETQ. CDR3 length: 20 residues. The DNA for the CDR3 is TGCGCCAGCAGCTTGGTGGTAGCGGGAGGCTCTGGTAGCTCCTACAATGAGCAGTTCTTC. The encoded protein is CASSLVVAGGSGSSYNEQFF.

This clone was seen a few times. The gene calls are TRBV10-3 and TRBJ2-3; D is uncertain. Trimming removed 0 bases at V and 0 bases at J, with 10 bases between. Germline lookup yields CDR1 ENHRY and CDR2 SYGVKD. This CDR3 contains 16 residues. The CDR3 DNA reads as TGTGCCATCAGTGAGTCTGGGAAACGCAGCACAGATACGCAGTATTTT. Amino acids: CAISESGKRSTDTQYF.

Here the CDR3 DNA reads TGTGCCAGCAGCTCGGGTCGGGGCGGGAATTCCTACAATGAGCAGTTCTTC. Its protein product is CASSSGRGGNSYNEQFF. The genes are TRBV7-2 and TRBJ2-1; a possible D gene is TRBD2 (6 bases). CDR1 and CDR2 from the germline V gene are SGHTA and FQGNSA. With 4 bases removed from V and 1 base from J, the gap between germline ends came to 17 bases. The CDR3 is 17 residues long.

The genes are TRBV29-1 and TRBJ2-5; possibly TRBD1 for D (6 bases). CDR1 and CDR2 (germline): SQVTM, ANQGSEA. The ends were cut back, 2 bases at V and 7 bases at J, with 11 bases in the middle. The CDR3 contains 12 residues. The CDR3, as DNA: TGCAGCGTTGAATCTGGCAGGGGGACCCAGTACTTC. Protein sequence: CSVESGRGTQYF.

The CDR3 DNA sequence: TGCGCCAGCAGGACCCGGCAGCTAGCGGGAGAAAATGGGGAGCTGTTTTTT. Residues: CASRTRQLAGENGELFF. This chain joins TRBV10-2 and TRBJ2-2; 10 nucleotides agree with TRBD2. The CDR3 has 17 amino acids. The germline gives CDR1 WSHSY, CDR2 SAAADI. Trimming at V came to 6 bases and at J to 8 bases, leaving 15 bases not matched to a gene.